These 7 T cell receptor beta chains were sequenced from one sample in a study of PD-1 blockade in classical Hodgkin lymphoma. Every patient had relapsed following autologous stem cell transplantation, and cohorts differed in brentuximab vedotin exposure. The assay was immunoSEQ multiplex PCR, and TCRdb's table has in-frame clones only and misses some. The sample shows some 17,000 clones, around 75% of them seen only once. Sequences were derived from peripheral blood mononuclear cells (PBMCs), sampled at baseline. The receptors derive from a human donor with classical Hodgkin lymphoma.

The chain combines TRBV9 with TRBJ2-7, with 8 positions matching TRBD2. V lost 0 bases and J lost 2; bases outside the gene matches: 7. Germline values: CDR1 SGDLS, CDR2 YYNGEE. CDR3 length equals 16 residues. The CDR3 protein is CASSVGRGGRTYEQYF. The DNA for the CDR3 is TGTGCCAGCAGCGTAGGTCGGGGGGGGCGGACCTACGAGCAGTACTTC.

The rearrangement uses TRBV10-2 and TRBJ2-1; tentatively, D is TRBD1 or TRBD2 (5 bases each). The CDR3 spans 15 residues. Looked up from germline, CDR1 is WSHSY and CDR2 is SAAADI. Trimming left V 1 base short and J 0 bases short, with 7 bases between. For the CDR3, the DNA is TGCGCCAGCAGTGAGTGGGGGAGCTCCTACAATGAGCAGTTCTTC. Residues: CASSEWGSSYNEQFF.

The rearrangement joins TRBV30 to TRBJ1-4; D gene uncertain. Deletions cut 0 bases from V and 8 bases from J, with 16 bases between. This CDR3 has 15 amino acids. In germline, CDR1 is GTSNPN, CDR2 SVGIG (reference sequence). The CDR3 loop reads CAWSVLLARPEKLFF. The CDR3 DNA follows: TGTGCCTGGAGTGTGCTACTCGCTCGGCCCGAAAAACTGTTTTTT.

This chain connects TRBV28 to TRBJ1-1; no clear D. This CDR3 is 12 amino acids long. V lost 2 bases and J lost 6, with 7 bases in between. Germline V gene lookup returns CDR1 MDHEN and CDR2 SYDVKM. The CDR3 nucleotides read TGTGCCAGCAGTTTAGCGGGATCTGAAGCTTTCTTT. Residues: CASSLAGSEAFF.

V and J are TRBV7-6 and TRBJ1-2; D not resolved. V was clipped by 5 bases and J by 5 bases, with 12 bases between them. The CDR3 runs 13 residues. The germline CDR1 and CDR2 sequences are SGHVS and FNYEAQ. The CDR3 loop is CASSPGDGYGYTF. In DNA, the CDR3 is TGTGCCAGCAGCCCAGGTGACGGTTATGGCTACACCTTC.

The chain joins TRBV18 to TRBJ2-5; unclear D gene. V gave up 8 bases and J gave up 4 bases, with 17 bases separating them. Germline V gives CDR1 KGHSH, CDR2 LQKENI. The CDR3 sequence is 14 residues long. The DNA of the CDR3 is TGTGCCAGCACGTACTCATTTAAGGGAGAGACCCAGTACTTC. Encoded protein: CASTYSFKGETQYF.

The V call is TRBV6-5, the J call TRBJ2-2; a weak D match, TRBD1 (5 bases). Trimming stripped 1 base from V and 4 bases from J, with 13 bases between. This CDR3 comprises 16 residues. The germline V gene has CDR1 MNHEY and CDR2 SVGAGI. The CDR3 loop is CASSYLGQGITGELFF. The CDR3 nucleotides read TGTGCCAGCAGTTACTTAGGGCAGGGTATCACCGGGGAGCTGTTTTTT.